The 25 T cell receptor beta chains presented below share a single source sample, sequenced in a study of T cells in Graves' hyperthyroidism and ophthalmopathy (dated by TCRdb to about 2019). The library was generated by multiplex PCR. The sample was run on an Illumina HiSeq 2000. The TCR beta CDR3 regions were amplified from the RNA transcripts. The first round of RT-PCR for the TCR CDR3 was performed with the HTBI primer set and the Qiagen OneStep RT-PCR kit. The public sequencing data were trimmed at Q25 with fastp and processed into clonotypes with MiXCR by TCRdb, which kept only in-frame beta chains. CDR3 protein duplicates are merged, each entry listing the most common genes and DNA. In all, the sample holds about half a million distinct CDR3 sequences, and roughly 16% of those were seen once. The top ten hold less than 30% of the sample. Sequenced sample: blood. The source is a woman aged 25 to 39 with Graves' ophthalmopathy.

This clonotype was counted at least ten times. The CDR3: CSAATWGVQETQYF. The CDR3 nucleotides read TGCAGTGCTGCCACGTGGGGGGTACAAGAGACCCAGTACTTC. The chain uses TRBV20-1 and TRBJ2-5; possibly TRBD2 for D (6 bases). In germline, CDR1 is DFQATT, CDR2 SNEGSKA (reference sequence). The CDR3 is made up of 14 amino acids. Between the trimmed V and J ends, which lost 5 bases and 2 bases, there was a span of 15 bases.

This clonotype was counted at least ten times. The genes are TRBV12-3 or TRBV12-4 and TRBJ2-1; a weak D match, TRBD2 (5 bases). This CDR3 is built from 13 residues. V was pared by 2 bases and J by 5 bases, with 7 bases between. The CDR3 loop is CASSLQRNNEQFF. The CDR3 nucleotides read TGTGCCAGCAGTTTACAGCGGAACAATGAGCAGTTCTTC.

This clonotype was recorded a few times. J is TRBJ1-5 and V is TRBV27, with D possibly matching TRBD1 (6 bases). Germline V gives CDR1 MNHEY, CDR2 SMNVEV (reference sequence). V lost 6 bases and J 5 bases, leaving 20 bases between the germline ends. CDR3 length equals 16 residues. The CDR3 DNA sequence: TGTGCCAGCAGACAGGGAACGGGGCTGCCAGATCAGCCCCAGCATTTT. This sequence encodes CASRQGTGLPDQPQHF.

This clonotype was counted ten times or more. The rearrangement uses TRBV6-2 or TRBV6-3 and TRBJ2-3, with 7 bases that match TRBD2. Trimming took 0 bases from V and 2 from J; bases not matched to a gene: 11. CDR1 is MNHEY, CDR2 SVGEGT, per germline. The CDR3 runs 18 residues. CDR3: CASSYSEIAGLNTDTQYF. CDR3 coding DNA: TGTGCCAGCAGTTACTCGGAGATAGCGGGCTTGAACACAGATACGCAGTATTTT.

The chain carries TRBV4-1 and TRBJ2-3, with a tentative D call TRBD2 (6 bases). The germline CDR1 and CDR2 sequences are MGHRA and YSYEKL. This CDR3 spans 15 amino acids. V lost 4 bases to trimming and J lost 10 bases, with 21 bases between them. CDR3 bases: TGCGCCAGCAGCCTTCTAGCGCCAGCGGAGAGGGCGCAGTATTTT. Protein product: CASSLLAPAERAQYF.

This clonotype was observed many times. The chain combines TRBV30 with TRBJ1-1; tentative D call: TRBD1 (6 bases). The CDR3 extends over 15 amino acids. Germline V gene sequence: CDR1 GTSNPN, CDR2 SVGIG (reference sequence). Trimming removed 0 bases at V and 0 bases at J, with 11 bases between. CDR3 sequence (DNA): TGTGCCTGGAGTGTTCAGGGGATCATGAACACTGAAGCTTTCTTT. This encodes CAWSVQGIMNTEAFF.

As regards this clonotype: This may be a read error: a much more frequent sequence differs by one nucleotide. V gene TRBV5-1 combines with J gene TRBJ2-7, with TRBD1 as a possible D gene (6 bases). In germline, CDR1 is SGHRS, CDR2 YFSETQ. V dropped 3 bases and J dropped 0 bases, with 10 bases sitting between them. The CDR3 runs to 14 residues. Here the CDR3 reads CASSSTGRSYEQYF. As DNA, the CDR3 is TGCGCCAGCAGCTCAACAGGGCGCTCCTACGAGCAGTACTTC.

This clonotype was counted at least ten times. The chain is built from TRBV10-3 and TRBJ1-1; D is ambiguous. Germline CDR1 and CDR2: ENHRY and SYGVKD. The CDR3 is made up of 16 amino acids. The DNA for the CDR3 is TGTGTCAGTCGGGGTTTGGCGGAGACCGAGAACACTGAAGCTTTCTTT. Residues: CVSRGLAETENTEAFF.

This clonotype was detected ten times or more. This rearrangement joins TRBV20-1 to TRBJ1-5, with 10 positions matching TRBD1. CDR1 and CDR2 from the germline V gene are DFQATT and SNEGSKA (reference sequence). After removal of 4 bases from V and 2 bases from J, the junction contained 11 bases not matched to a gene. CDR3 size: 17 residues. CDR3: CSANLGQGPKGNQPQHF. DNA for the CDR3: TGCAGTGCTAATTTGGGACAGGGGCCCAAGGGCAATCAGCCCCAGCATTTT.

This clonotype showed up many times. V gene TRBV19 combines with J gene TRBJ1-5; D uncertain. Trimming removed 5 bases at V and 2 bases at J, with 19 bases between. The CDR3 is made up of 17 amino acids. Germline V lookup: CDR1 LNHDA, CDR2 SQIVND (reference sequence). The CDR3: CASSDQSVGMGNQPQHF. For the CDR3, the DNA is TGTGCCAGTAGTGATCAGTCTGTCGGGATGGGCAATCAGCCCCAGCATTTT.

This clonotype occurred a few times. The CDR3: CASSQPGTASYNEQFF. Here the CDR3 DNA reads TGTGCCAGCAGCCAACCAGGAACGGCCTCCTACAATGAGCAGTTCTTC. V and J are TRBV4-2 and TRBJ2-1; D gene uncertain. The V end was cut by 2 bases, the J end by 0 bases, with 11 bases between. The CDR3 runs 16 residues. Germline V gene sequence: CDR1 LGHNA, CDR2 YNFKEQ.

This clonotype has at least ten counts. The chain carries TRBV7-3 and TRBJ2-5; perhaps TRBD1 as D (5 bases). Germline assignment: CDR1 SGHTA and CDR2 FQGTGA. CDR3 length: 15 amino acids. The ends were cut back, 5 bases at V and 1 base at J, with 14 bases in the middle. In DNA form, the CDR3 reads TGTGCCAGCAGCACTTCAGGGAACCCCCAAGAGACCCAGTACTTC. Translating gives CASSTSGNPQETQYF.

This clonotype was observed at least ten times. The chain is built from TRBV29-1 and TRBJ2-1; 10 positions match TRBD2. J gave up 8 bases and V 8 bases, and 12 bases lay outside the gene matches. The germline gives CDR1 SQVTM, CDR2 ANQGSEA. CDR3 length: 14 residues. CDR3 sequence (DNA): TGCAGCACTGAACTAGCGGGAATCAGCGATGAGCAGTTCTTC. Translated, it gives CSTELAGISDEQFF.

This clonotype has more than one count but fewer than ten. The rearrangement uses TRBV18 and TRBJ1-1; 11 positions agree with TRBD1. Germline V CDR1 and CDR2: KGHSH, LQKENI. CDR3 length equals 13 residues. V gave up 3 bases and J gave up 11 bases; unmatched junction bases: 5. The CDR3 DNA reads TGTGCCAGCTCACCCTTGGACAGGGGGCAGGCTTTCTTT. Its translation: CASSPLDRGQAFF. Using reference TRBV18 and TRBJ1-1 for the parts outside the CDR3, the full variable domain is NAGVMQNPRHLVRRRGQEARLRCSPMKGHSHVYWYRQLPEEGLKFMVYLQKENIIDESGMPKERFSAEFPKEGPSILRIQQVVRGDSAAYFCASSPLDRGQAFFGQGTRLTVV.

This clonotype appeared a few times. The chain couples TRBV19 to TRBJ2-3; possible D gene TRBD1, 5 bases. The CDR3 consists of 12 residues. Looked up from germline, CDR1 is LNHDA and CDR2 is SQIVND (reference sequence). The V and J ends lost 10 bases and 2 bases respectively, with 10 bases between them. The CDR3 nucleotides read TGTGCCACCAAGGACATCACAGATACGCAGTATTTT. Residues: CATKDITDTQYF.

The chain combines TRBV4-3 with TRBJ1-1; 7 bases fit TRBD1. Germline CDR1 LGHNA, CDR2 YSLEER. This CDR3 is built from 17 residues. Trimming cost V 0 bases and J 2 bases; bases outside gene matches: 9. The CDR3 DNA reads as TGCGCCAGCAGCCAAGAATGGTTGGGACAGACCAACACTGAAGCTTTCTTT. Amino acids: CASSQEWLGQTNTEAFF.

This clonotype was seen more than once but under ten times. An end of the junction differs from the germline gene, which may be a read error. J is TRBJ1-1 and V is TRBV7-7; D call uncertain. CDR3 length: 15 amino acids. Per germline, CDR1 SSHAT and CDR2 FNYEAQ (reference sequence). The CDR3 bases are TGTGCTAGCAGCTCAGCGCCCCTCGGGATTGGTGAAGCTTTCTTT. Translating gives CASSSAPLGIGEAFF.

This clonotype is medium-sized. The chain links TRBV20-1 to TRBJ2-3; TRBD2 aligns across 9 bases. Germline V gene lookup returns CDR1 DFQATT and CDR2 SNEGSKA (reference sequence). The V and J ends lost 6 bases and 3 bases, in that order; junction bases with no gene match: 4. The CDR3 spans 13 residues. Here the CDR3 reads CSAVAGGTDTQYF. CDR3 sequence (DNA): TGCAGTGCCGTGGCGGGGGGGACAGATACGCAGTATTTT.

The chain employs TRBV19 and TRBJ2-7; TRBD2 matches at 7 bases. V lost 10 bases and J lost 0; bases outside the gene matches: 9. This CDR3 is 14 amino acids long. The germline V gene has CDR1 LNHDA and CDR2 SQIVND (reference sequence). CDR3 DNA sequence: TGTGCCACTGGCGGGGGATCTGACTCCTACGAGCAGTACTTC. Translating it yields CATGGGSDSYEQYF. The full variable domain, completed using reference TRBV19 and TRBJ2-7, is DGGITQSPKYLFRKEGQNVTLSCEQNLNHDAMYWYRQDPGQGLRLIYYSQIVNDFQKGDIAEGYSVSREKKESFPLTVTSAQKNPTAFYLCATGGGSDSYEQYFGPGTRLTVT.

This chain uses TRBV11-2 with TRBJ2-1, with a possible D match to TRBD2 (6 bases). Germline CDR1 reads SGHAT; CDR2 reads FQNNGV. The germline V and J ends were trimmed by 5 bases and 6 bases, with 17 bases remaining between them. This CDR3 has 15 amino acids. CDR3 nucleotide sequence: TGTGCCAGCAGCCTCTCGGGAGAAATTGTCAATGAGCAGTTCTTC. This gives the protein CASSLSGEIVNEQFF. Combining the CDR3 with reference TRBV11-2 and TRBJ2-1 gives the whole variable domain EAGVAQSPRYKIIEKRQSVAFWCNPISGHATLYWYQQILGQGPKLLIQFQNNGVVDDSQLPKDRFSAERLKGVDSTLKIQPAKLEDSAVYLCASSLSGEIVNEQFFGPGTRLTVL.

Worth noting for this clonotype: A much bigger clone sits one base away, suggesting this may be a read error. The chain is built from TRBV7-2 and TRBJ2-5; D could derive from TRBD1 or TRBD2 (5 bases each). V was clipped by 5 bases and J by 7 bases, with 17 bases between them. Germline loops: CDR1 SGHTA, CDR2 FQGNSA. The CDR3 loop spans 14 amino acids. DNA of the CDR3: TGTGCCAGCAGCGGGACCGATACAGGAAGGACCCAGTACTTC. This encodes CASSGTDTGRTQYF.

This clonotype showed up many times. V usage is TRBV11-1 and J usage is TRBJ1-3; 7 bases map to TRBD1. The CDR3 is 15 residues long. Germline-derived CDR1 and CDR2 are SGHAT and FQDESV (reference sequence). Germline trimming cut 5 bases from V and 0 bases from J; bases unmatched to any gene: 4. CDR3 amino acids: CASSRDRSSGNTIYF. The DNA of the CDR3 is TGTGCCAGCAGCAGGGACAGATCCTCTGGAAACACCATATATTTT.

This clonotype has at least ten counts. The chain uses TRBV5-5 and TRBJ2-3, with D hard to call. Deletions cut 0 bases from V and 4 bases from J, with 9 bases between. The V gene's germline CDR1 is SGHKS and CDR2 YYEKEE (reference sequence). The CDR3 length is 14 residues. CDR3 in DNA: TGTGCCAGCAGCTTGGTTATAGTCGCAGATACGCAGTATTTT. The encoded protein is CASSLVIVADTQYF.

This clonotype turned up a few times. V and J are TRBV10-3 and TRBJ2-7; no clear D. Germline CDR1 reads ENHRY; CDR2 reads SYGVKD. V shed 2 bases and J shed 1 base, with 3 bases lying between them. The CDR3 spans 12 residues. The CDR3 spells CAISEGSYEQYF. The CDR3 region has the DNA TGTGCCATCAGTGAGGGTTCCTACGAGCAGTACTTC.

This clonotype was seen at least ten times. CDR3 residues: CSARESSGRALHYEQYF. The CDR3 bases are TGCAGTGCTAGAGAGAGTAGCGGGAGGGCCTTACACTACGAGCAGTACTTC. The chain is built from TRBV20-1 and TRBJ2-7; 11 bases agree with TRBD2. The junction had 10 bases not matched to a gene; V was cut back by 0 bases and J by 3 bases. CDR1 is DFQATT, CDR2 SNEGSKA, per germline (reference sequence). The length of the CDR3 is 17 residues.